This entry describes one T cell receptor (beta chain). Its target is unknown. This record comes from a study of shared clonotypes between healthy human individuals. Study conclusions and caveats: Relative to memory subsets, naive subsets generally showed larger estimated richness. Rarefaction showed sorted-subset sequencing was incomplete despite large depth.

Naive CD8 cells were CD45RO-negative, positively selected for CCR7, excluding terminally differentiated effector memory CD45RA+ cells. Only in-frame clones appear in the TCRdb table, and some are missing; sequencing was by immunoSEQ multiplex PCR. Here the sample spans about 820,000 clones, around 93% being singletons. The length of the CDR3 is 12 residues. Looked up from germline, CDR1 is SQVTM and CDR2 is ANQGSEA. With 7 bases removed from V and 4 bases from J, the gap between germline ends came to 13 bases. Material: naive CD8+ T cells sorted from blood. The chain employs TRBV29-1 and TRBJ1-1; no clear D. The TCR sequence derives from a man aged 30-40 years in good health. The CDR3: CSAGESGTEAFF. CDR3 DNA sequence: TGCAGCGCGGGAGAGTCGGGCACTGAAGCTTTCTTT.